This T cell receptor beta chain was identified during a study of shared clonotypes between healthy human individuals. Generated by immunoSEQ multiplex PCR, the TCRdb table keeps only in-frame clones and is missing some. The sample has 850,000 to 1,200,000 clones, around 76% seen once. Healthy adults negative for HIV, lacking recent acute infections or vaccinations, served as donors. The germline V gene encodes CDR1 MNHNS and CDR2 SASEGT. There are 15 residues in the CDR3. With V trimmed by 3 bases and J by 11 bases, 6 bases remained unmatched. V is TRBV6-1 and J is TRBJ1-6; 11 bases align to TRBD1. The TCR was taken from a young man in good health. The sequenced material came from memory CD4+ T cells sorted from blood. The subset is: CD45RA-negative fraction. CDR3 region: CASSDWGQGVPPLHF. CDR3 sequence (DNA): TGTGCCAGCAGTGATTGGGGACAGGGGGTTCCACCCCTCCACTTT.